This T cell receptor beta chain is drawn from a study of radiation and T cells in renal cell carcinoma. Study outcomes and limitations: From baseline, blood top tumor clonotypes peaked at 2 weeks post-radiation.

TCRdb's copy holds only in-frame clones and misses some; the assay was immunoSEQ multiplex PCR. The sample consists of 140,000 or so clones, around nine tenths of them appearing once. Germline lookup yields CDR1 GTSNPN and CDR2 SVGIG (reference sequence). Losses at the gene ends were 7 bases for V and 7 bases for J; bases not matched to a gene: 7. There are 13 residues in the CDR3. Note on this clone: Its specificity is not known.

The time point was: baseline pretreatment blood. Stated treatment: 15 Gy SBRT to primary tumor, nephrectomy 4 weeks later. This material consisted of blood, taken from a patient whose treatment included radiotherapy and nephrectomy. This chain connects TRBV30 to TRBJ1-4; 9 bases line up with TRBD1. The sequence came from a woman between 45 and 65 years old with renal cell carcinoma. The CDR3 spells CASGQGMFEKLFF. Written as DNA, the CDR3 is TGTGCCTCTGGACAGGGGATGTTTGAAAAACTGTTTTTT.